The next 29 T cell receptor beta chains were all read from a single sample in a study of a mutant IDH1 vaccine in newly diagnosed glioma. Sequencing used immunoSEQ multiplex PCR; TCRdb keeps in-frame clones, though not all of them. The sample carries about 67,000 clones, around 83% recorded once. Time point described: baseline, week 1 (first vaccination visit). The treatment denotes: pre-vaccination baseline after standard-of-care therapy. The sequenced sample was peripheral blood mononuclear cells (PBMCs), obtained from a glioma patient treated with radiotherapy, temozolomide or both. These receptors all stem from a woman aged 18-30 years with glioma. Some clones in this sample may be carry-over from other donors' samples.

The chain employs TRBV30 and TRBJ2-3; TRBD1 is a possible D gene (6 bases). The CDR3 is made up of 14 amino acids. Per the germline V gene, CDR1 is GTSNPN and CDR2 is SVGIG (reference sequence). V shed 4 bases and J shed 1 base, with 12 bases lying between them. For the CDR3, the DNA is TGTGCCTGGAATACAGGGTGGGGCACAGATACGCAGTATTTT. Amino acid sequence: CAWNTGWGTDTQYF. Variable domain in full (rest from reference TRBV30 and TRBJ2-3): SQTIHQWPATLVQPVGSPLSLECTVEGTSNPNLYWYRQAAGRGLQLLFYSVGIGQISSEVPQNLSASRPQDRQFILSSKKLLLSDSGFYLCAWNTGWGTDTQYFGPGTRLTVL.

The rearrangement links TRBV25-1 to TRBJ2-1, with D maybe TRBD1 (5 bases). The CDR3 sequence is 12 residues long. Germline V gives CDR1 MGHDK, CDR2 SYGVNS. V was cut by 4 bases and J by 6 bases, with 7 bases left in between. For the CDR3, the DNA is TGTGCCAGCAGTGTTCAGGGCAATGAGCAGTTCTTC. Protein sequence: CASSVQGNEQFF.

The chain uses TRBV5-4 and TRBJ1-3; TRBD1 agrees at 7 bases. Germline V CDR1 and CDR2: SGHNT, YYREEE (reference sequence). V dropped 4 bases and J dropped 0; count of bases not matched to a gene: 4. The CDR3 has 15 residues. The CDR3 here is CASSRDSHSGNTIYF. The CDR3 region has the DNA TGTGCCAGCAGCCGGGACAGCCACTCTGGAAACACCATATATTTT.

The V and J genes are TRBV10-3 and TRBJ1-5, with 8 bases matching TRBD1. The ends lost 11 bases at V and 3 bases at J; junction bases unmatched: 18. CDR3 length equals 17 residues. Germline CDR1 is ENHRY and CDR2 is SYGVKD. CDR3 residues: CALPSGLRDRNNQPQHF. The CDR3 DNA sequence: TGTGCCTTACCCAGCGGGTTGAGGGACAGGAACAATCAGCCCCAGCATTTT.

The V call is TRBV9, the J call TRBJ1-2, with D tentatively TRBD1 (6 bases). Trimming shortened V by 3 bases and J by 4 bases, and 10 bases separated the two germline ends. This CDR3 region has 13 residues. Per germline, CDR1 SGDLS and CDR2 YYNGEE. In nucleotides, the CDR3 is TGTGCCAGCAGCGAGGGGGGAGGCTATGGCTACACCTTC. Protein product: CASSEGGGYGYTF.

The chain joins TRBV13 to TRBJ2-5; D gene unclear. CDR1 is PRHDT, CDR2 FYEKMQ, per germline (reference sequence). V was shortened by 5 bases and J by 5 bases, with 12 bases between the two germline ends. The CDR3 length is 13 residues. The DNA of the CDR3 is TGTGCCAGCAGCATCGGCCTGGGGGAGACCCAGTACTTC. It encodes CASSIGLGETQYF.

This clone was seen more than once but under ten times. CDR3 amino acids: CAWSVVGTGQSNQPQHF. CDR3 DNA: TGTGCCTGGAGTGTAGTAGGGACAGGGCAGAGCAATCAGCCCCAGCATTTT. The chain carries TRBV30 and TRBJ1-5; the match to TRBD1 covers 9 bases. The V and J ends lost 0 bases and 1 base, in that order; junction bases with no gene match: 7. Germline CDR1 is GTSNPN and CDR2 is SVGIG (reference sequence). CDR3 length equals 17 residues.

The rearrangement links TRBV25-1 to TRBJ1-1, with D possibly TRBD1 on 5 matching bases. Germline CDR1 and CDR2: MGHDK and SYGVNS. This CDR3 region has 13 residues. V was shortened by 4 bases and J by 5 bases, with 11 bases between the two germline ends. CDR3: CASSGKKGTEAFF. The CDR3 DNA follows: TGTGCCAGCAGTGGCAAAAAGGGGACTGAAGCTTTCTTT.

This clone has only one observation. The V and J genes are TRBV14 and TRBJ2-1; 12 bases are shared with TRBD1. V gave up 4 bases and J gave up 12 bases; unmatched junction bases: 28. The germline CDR1 and CDR2 sequences are SGHDN and FVKESK. The CDR3 is 21 amino acids. This CDR3 reads CASSLRGGDRGRGRGKEVQFF. The CDR3 nucleotides are TGTGCCAGCAGCCTCCGAGGAGGGGACAGGGGGCGAGGGAGGGGAAAAGAGGTGCAGTTCTTC.

The V call is TRBV18, the J call TRBJ1-1; unclear D gene. The CDR3 loop spans 13 amino acids. CDR1 is KGHSH and CDR2 is LQKENI in the germline V gene. V lost 4 bases, J lost 1 base, and 7 bases lay in between. CDR3 sequence: CASSLKANTEAFF. The CDR3 coding sequence is TGTGCCAGCTCACTAAAGGCGAACACTGAAGCTTTCTTT.

This clone was seen a single time. The chain couples TRBV6-1 to TRBJ1-5, with a tentative D call TRBD1 (5 bases). V lost 8 bases, J lost 0 bases, and 17 bases lay in between. The CDR3 totals 16 residues. CDR1 is MNHNS and CDR2 is SASEGT in the germline V gene. CDR3 nucleotides: TGTGCCAGCCGTGGGACGGACACGTTTAGCAATCAGCCCCAGCATTTT. The encoded protein is CASRGTDTFSNQPQHF.

The chain uses TRBV6-1 and TRBJ2-7; 11 nucleotides agree with TRBD2. The CDR3 is 15 residues long. Germline V lookup: CDR1 MNHNS, CDR2 SASEGT. Trimming removed 6 bases from V and 3 bases from J; junction bases left unmatched: 7. Written as DNA, the CDR3 is TGTGCCAGCAGACTGACCGGGACTAGCGGCTACGAGCAGTACTTC. Its translation: CASRLTGTSGYEQYF.

The chain combines TRBV12-5 with TRBJ1-5, with TRBD1 identical over 8 bases. CDR1 LGHNT and CDR2 FRNRAP come from the germline V gene. Trimming took 1 base from V and 6 from J; bases not matched to a gene: 5. The length of the CDR3 is 15 residues. CDR3 loop: CASGLGQGALQPQHF. CDR3 coding DNA: TGTGCTAGTGGTTTGGGGCAGGGGGCCCTTCAGCCCCAGCATTTT.

The V call is TRBV6-5, the J call TRBJ1-4, with TRBD1 matching over 7 bases. The V segment lost 2 bases and the J segment 7 bases; nucleotides outside the gene matches: 4. The CDR3 length is 14 residues. Germline lookup yields CDR1 MNHEY and CDR2 SVGAGI. The chain's CDR3 is CASSYKGGGEKLFF. Here the CDR3 DNA reads TGTGCCAGCAGTTACAAAGGGGGCGGTGAAAAACTGTTTTTT.

The chain combines TRBV13 with TRBJ1-1; 9 nucleotides align to TRBD1. The CDR3 consists of 14 residues. Germline values: CDR1 PRHDT, CDR2 FYEKMQ (reference sequence). The V and J ends lost 5 bases and 2 bases, in that order; junction bases with no gene match: 3. The CDR3 coding sequence is TGTGCCAGCAGCAAGGGACAGGGTAACACTGAAGCTTTCTTT. The encoded protein is CASSKGQGNTEAFF.

This clone was counted between two and nine times. The chain employs TRBV11-2 and TRBJ1-1, with D hard to call. V lost 4 bases and J lost 5, with 26 bases in between. Germline V gene lookup returns CDR1 SGHAT and CDR2 FQNNGV. The CDR3 totals 18 residues. The CDR3 protein is CASSSSSDPRPLGTEAFF. CDR3 DNA sequence: TGTGCCAGCAGCTCATCCTCGGACCCACGCCCTTTAGGTACTGAAGCTTTCTTT.

The chain recombines TRBV5-5 with TRBJ1-5; D unclear. The CDR3 has 17 residues. Trimming took 4 bases from V and 1 from J, leaving 18 bases between them. CDR1 and CDR2 (germline): SGHKS, YYEKEE (reference sequence). The CDR3 sequence: CASSPGGTGLSNQPQHF. As DNA, the CDR3 is TGTGCCAGCAGCCCCGGTGGTACGGGGTTAAGCAATCAGCCCCAGCATTTT.

The chain uses TRBV19 and TRBJ2-5, with 8 bases that match TRBD2. This CDR3 is 15 amino acids long. Germline CDR1 and CDR2: LNHDA and SQIVND (reference sequence). Trimming at V came to 3 bases and at J to 5 bases, leaving 8 bases not matched to a gene. CDR3 amino acids: CASSIDSGVDETQYF. The CDR3 region has the DNA TGTGCCAGTAGTATTGATAGCGGGGTTGACGAGACCCAGTACTTC.

V and J are TRBV13 and TRBJ2-3; TRBD2 agrees at 12 bases. Germline assignment: CDR1 PRHDT and CDR2 FYEKMQ (reference sequence). This CDR3 comprises 19 residues. The V and J ends lost 5 bases and 4 bases, in that order; junction bases with no gene match: 16. In DNA, the CDR3 is TGTGCCAGCAGCCCTCGACTAGCGGGAGTTTCGTTGCCCGCAGATACGCAGTATTTT. Translated: CASSPRLAGVSLPADTQYF.

J is TRBJ2-3 and V is TRBV5-4, with D perhaps matching TRBD2 (5 bases). Germline lookup yields CDR1 SGHNT and CDR2 YYREEE (reference sequence). There are 13 residues in the CDR3. Trimming shortened V by 10 bases and J by 0 bases, and 12 bases separated the two germline ends. For the CDR3, the DNA is TGTGCCGCTTCTAGCCGAAGCACAGATACGCAGTATTTT. Its translation is CAASSRSTDTQYF.

The chain employs TRBV4-1 and TRBJ1-1; no clear D gene. Trimming took off 1 base at V and 3 bases at J, with 9 bases between the two ends. The CDR3 loop spans 14 amino acids. CDR1 and CDR2 from the germline V gene are MGHRA and YSYEKL. For the CDR3, the DNA is TGCGCCAGCAGCCAAGTACGGAGGGACACTGAAGCTTTCTTT. Translation gives CASSQVRRDTEAFF.

The J gene is TRBJ2-7, the V gene TRBV9, with 11 bases fitting TRBD2. The ends lost 2 bases at V and 0 bases at J; junction bases unmatched: 16. This CDR3 contains 20 residues. The germline V gene encodes CDR1 SGDLS and CDR2 YYNGEE. The CDR3 reads CASSVRPGLAGAISSYEQYF. CDR3 DNA: TGTGCCAGCAGCGTCCGCCCCGGACTAGCGGGTGCCATTAGCTCCTACGAGCAGTACTTC.

The rearrangement uses TRBV14 and TRBJ2-5; TRBD2 matches at 7 bases. There are 13 residues in the CDR3. The germline V gene encodes CDR1 SGHDN and CDR2 FVKESK. V trimming: 3 bases; J trimming: 7 bases; junction bases outside the gene matches: 5. Here the CDR3 reads CASSHAGERTQYF. The DNA of the CDR3 is TGTGCCAGCAGCCATGCGGGGGAGAGGACCCAGTACTTC.

The chain joins TRBV6-1 to TRBJ1-2, with D maybe TRBD1 (5 bases). CDR3 length: 15 residues. Per germline, CDR1 MNHNS and CDR2 SASEGT. Trimming left V 3 bases short and J 4 bases short, with 15 bases between. The CDR3 DNA is TGTGCCAGCAGTGAGCTCGCGACAGCATTCTATGGCTACACCTTC. It is translated as CASSELATAFYGYTF.

The V call is TRBV6-1, the J call TRBJ2-1; TRBD2 aligns across 11 bases. V lost 2 bases, J lost 8 bases, and 5 bases stayed unmatched. The CDR3 covers 15 residues. CDR1 and CDR2 from the germline V gene are MNHNS and SASEGT. For the CDR3, the DNA is TGTGCCAGCAGTGAATATAGCGGGGGGGCTTATGAGCAGTTCTTC. Its protein is CASSEYSGGAYEQFF.

This chain joins TRBV11-1 and TRBJ2-1; TRBD2 matches 12 bases. Germline lookup yields CDR1 SGHAT and CDR2 FQDESV (reference sequence). With 4 bases clipped from V and 5 bases from J, the junction kept 3 bases outside the gene matches. CDR3 size: 15 residues. This CDR3 is CASSYRTSGNNEQFF. CDR3 nucleotides: TGTGCCAGCAGCTATCGGACTAGCGGGAACAATGAGCAGTTCTTC.

The chain carries TRBV20-1 and TRBJ2-7, with unresolved D. The V gene's germline CDR1 is DFQATT and CDR2 SNEGSKA (reference sequence). This CDR3 spans 11 amino acids. V was clipped by 6 bases and J by 4 bases, with 10 bases between them. The CDR3 DNA follows: TGCAGTGCGCCCCAAGGTTACGAGCAGTACTTC. Amino acid sequence: CSAPQGYEQYF.

This chain links TRBV9 with TRBJ1-6, with D hard to call. CDR3 length: 15 residues. Germline CDR1 and CDR2: SGDLS and YYNGEE. With 4 bases removed from V and 7 bases from J, the gap between germline ends came to 15 bases. CDR3 sequence: CASSPYLEMNSPLHF. DNA for the CDR3: TGTGCCAGCAGCCCATATCTTGAGATGAATTCACCCCTCCACTTT.

This sequence joins TRBV7-2 and TRBJ2-7; D remains unclear. The CDR3 has 13 residues. CDR1 is SGHTA and CDR2 is FQGNSA in the germline V gene. The V end lost 1 base, the J end lost 2 bases, and 6 bases lay between the germline ends. The CDR3 spells CASSLVPAYEQYF. DNA of the CDR3: TGTGCCAGCAGCTTAGTTCCGGCCTACGAGCAGTACTTC.